The clone carrying this TCR beta chain was observed many times. Its antigen remains unidentified. The record originates from a study of neurological immune-mediated disorders. It was from 2 million PBMCs stored at -80 C that the unsorted libraries were obtained. Study results and limitations: While HTLV-1-associated myelopathy showed the greatest TCR clonal expansion, multiple sclerosis showed the least, falling below healthy controls.

5'RACE employing 10-nucleotide random UMIs yielded the cDNA. TCRdb itself ran the 5' RACE reads through MiXCR, one entry per CDR3 protein. Of around 94,000 distinct CDR3 sequences listed, 3.5% to 4% were seen once; the top ten hold approximately 5.9%. Trimming removed 3 bases at V and 3 bases at J, with 14 bases between. The V gene's germline CDR1 is SEHNR and CDR2 FQNEAQ (reference sequence). This CDR3 contains 15 residues. The specimen was PBMCs. The J gene is TRBJ1-1, the V gene TRBV7-9, with D unresolved. The receptor comes from a woman between 18 and 29 years old with multiple sclerosis. The CDR3 DNA reads as TGTGCCAGCAGCTTCGCCGCGCGGGGTGACACTGAAGCTTTCTTT. Encoded protein: CASSFAARGDTEAFF. The full variable domain, with the rest looked up from reference TRBV7-9 and TRBJ1-1, is DTGVSQNPRHKITKRGQNVTFRCDPISEHNRLYWYRQTLGQGPEFLTYFQNEAQLEKSRLLSDRFSAERPKGSFSTLEIQRTEQGDSAMYLCASSFAARGDTEAFFGQGTRLTVV.